The rows below give T cell receptor beta chains drawn from one sample of a study of T cell repertoires in cytomegalovirus infection. TCRdb fed the reads into MiXCR, producing one record per CDR3 protein. The sample lists approximately 140,000 distinct CDR3 sequences, roughly 6% occurring once. Material: PBMCs. The receptors were gathered from a human donor in good health (CMV status not recorded). Some clones in this sample may be carry-over from other donors' samples. CDR3s include the opening cysteine and the closing phenylalanine or tryptophan. A D gene is named only where the DNA matches it firmly. Clone size is given for some rows only: seen once, a few or many times, or a class if the clone is expanded.

-,TRBV7-8,-,TRBJ2-7,TGTGCCAGCAGCTTAACGCACTACGAGCAGTACTTC,CASSLTHYEQYF
-,TRBV20-1,many,TRBJ2-3,TGCAGTGCTACGCCTCTAGGCACAGATACGCAGTATTTT,CSATPLGTDTQYF
TRBD2,TRBV7-3,many,TRBJ2-3,TGTGCCAGCAGCCAAACTAGCGGAAGAGATACGCAGTATTTT,CASSQTSGRDTQYF
-,TRBV7-2,few,TRBJ2-7,TGTGCCAGCAATCCGGGGGATGGGTTTGGCGAGCAGTACTTC,CASNPGDGFGEQYF
-,TRBV29-1,many,TRBJ1-1,TGCAGCGCAGCCACGGGAAACACTGAAGCTTTCTTT,CSAATGNTEAFF
-,TRBV7-2,many,TRBJ2-7,TGTGCCAGCAGCAGGACAGTTACCTACGAGCAGTACTTC,CASSRTVTYEQYF
TRBD2,TRBV11-2,few,TRBJ2-5,TGTGCCAGCAGCTTAGGCAGCGGGGGGCACCAAGAGACCCAGTACTTC,CASSLGSGGHQETQYF
TRBD1,TRBV7-8,-,TRBJ2-5,TGTGCCAGCAGCTTAGCGACCGGGACAGGGGGCGAGGCCCAGTACTTC,CASSLATGTGGEAQYF
-,TRBV15,many,TRBJ2-4,TGTGCCACCAGCAGAGATCTCGGAACGGAAAACATTCAGTACTTC,CATSRDLGTENIQYF
TRBD1,TRBV10-3,many,TRBJ1-2,TGTGCCATCCAGACGGACAGGGGGCAAGGCTACACCTTC,CAIQTDRGQGYTF
TRBD1,TRBV5-1,many,TRBJ2-1,TGCGCCAGCTCATTAACCGGGACAGGGCTTTACAATGAGCAGTTCTTC,CASSLTGTGLYNEQFF
TRBD2,TRBV7-2,many,TRBJ2-3,TGTGCCAGCAGCTTAATGGCTAGCGGGGGGGCGGTAGATACGCAGTATTTT,CASSLMASGGAVDTQYF
-,TRBV6-2/TRBV6-3,few,TRBJ2-7,TGTGCCAGCAGTTACCCCCGGACCGGGTGGGGATTCTACGAGCAGTACTTC,CASSYPRTGWGFYEQYF
-,TRBV2,many,TRBJ2-7,TGTGCCAGCAGTGTAGGTGGGGGTTCCTCCTACGAGCAGTACTTC,CASSVGGGSSYEQYF
TRBD1,TRBV7-2,medium-sized,TRBJ1-5,TGTGCCAGCAGCCCAGGACAGGGGGCGAATCAGCCCCAGCATTTT,CASSPGQGANQPQHF
-,TRBV19,-,TRBJ2-2,TGTGCCAGTAACCGAGGGGTCCTCACCGGGGAGCTGTTTTTT,CASNRGVLTGELFF
-,TRBV5-4,few,TRBJ1-1,TGTGCCAGCAGCTCCGAACGGGGGCTGAACACTGAAGCTTTCTTT,CASSSERGLNTEAFF
-,TRBV19,many,TRBJ2-3,TGTGCCAGTAATGCATACGGGGGAGACACAGATACGCAGTATTTT,CASNAYGGDTDTQYF
-,TRBV29-1,-,TRBJ2-4,TGCAGCGTTGATAGGGGGGGTGAAGGCATTCAGTACTTC,CSVDRGGEGIQYF
-,TRBV29-1,many,TRBJ2-5,TGCAGCGGAGGTGGTGAGACCCAGTACTTC,CSGGGETQYF
-,TRBV7-1,many,TRBJ1-5,TGTGCCAGCAGCTCGACACATAGCAATCAGCCCCAGCATTTT,CASSSTHSNQPQHF
-,TRBV7-4,-,TRBJ2-2,TGTGCCAGCAGTCCGGGACCAGGATGGGGCGGGGAGCTGTTTTTT,CASSPGPGWGGELFF
TRBD1,TRBV7-2,many,TRBJ1-5,TGTGCCAGCAGCTTAGAGACAGGGGGTCAGCCCCAGCATTTT,CASSLETGGQPQHF
TRBD1,TRBV7-9,many,TRBJ2-2,TGTGCCAGCAGCTTGGACAGGCGCAACACCGGGGAGCTGTTTTTT,CASSLDRRNTGELFF
-,TRBV7-9,few,TRBJ2-7,TGTGCCAGCAGACGAGAGGGGGCCTACGAGCAGTACTTC,CASRREGAYEQYF
-,TRBV7-2,many,TRBJ1-2,TGTGCCAGCAGCTTAGGTCGTGGAAGCTATGGCTACACCTTC,CASSLGRGSYGYTF
TRBD2,TRBV7-2,many,TRBJ2-5,TGTGCCAGCAGCTTAGCCCTAGCGGGGGGGCCTCAGACCCAGTACTTC,CASSLALAGGPQTQYF
TRBD1,TRBV4-1,many,TRBJ1-1,TGCGCCAGCAGCCGCCAGGGGGCCCCACCGAACACTGAAGCTTTCTTT,CASSRQGAPPNTEAFF
-,TRBV5-1,many,TRBJ1-5,TGCGCCAGCAGCTTGGAACAGGGAGGTCAGCCCCAGCATTTT,CASSLEQGGQPQHF
-,TRBV7-2,many,TRBJ2-1,TGTGCCAGCAGCTCCTGGGGGGCGGGGGACAATGAGCAGTTCTTC,CASSSWGAGDNEQFF
TRBD1,TRBV29-1,-,TRBJ1-2,TGCAGCGTTAAAGAGACAGGGGCCAACTATGGCTACACCTTC,CSVKETGANYGYTF
-,TRBV5-4,many,TRBJ1-1,TGTGCCAGCAGCTCCAGCGGACCAAACACTGAAGCTTTCTTT,CASSSSGPNTEAFF
TRBD2,TRBV6-6,-,TRBJ2-1,TGTGCCAGCAGTTACTCGACGGGGGGGCCGGGCAATGAGCAGTTCTTC,CASSYSTGGPGNEQFF